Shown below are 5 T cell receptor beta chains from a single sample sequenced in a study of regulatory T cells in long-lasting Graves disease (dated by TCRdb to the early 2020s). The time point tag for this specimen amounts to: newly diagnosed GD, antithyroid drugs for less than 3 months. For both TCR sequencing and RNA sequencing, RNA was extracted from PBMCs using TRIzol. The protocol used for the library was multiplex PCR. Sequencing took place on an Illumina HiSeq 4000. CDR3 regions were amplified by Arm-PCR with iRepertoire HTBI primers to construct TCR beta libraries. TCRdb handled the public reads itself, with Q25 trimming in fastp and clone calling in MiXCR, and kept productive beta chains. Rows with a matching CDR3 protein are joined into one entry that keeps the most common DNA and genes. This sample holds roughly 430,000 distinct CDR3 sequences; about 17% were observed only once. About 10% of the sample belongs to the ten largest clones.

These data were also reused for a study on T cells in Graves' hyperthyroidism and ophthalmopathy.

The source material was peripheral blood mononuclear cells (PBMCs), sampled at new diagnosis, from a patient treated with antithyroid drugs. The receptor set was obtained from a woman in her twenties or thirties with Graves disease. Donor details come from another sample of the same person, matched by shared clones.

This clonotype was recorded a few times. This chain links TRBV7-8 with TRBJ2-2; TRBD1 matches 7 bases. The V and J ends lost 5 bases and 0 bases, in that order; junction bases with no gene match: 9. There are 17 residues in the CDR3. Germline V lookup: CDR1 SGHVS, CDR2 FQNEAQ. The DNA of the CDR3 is TGTGCCAGCAGCCCCCTTACCGGGACAGCGAACACCGGGGAGCTGTTTTTT. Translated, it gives CASSPLTGTANTGELFF.

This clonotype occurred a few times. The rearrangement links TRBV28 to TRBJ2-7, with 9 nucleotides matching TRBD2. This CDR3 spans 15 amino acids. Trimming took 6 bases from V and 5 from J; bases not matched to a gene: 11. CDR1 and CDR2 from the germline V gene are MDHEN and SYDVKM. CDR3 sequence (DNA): TGTGCCAGCAGCGGCCCTAGCGGGGTTATCCACGAGCAGTACTTC. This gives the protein CASSGPSGVIHEQYF.

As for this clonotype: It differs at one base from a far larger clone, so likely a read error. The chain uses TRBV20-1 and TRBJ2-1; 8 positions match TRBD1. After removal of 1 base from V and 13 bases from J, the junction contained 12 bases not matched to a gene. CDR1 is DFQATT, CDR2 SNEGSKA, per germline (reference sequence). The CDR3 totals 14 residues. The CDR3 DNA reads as TGCAGTGCTAGAGGCGACAGGGGCCAAGAGACCCAGTTCTTC. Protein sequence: CSARGDRGQETQFF.

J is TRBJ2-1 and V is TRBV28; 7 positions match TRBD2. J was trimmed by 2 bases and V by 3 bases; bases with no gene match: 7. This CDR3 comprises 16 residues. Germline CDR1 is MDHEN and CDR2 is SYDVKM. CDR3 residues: CASSFDNGRTYNEQFF. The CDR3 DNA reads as TGTGCCAGCAGTTTTGATAACGGGAGGACCTACAATGAGCAGTTCTTC.

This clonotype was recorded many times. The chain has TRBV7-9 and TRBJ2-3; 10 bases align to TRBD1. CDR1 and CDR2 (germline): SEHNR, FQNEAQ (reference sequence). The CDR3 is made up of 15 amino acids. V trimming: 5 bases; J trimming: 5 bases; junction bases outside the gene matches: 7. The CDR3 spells CASSVDRGRGDTQYF. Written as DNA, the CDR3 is TGTGCCAGCAGCGTTGACAGGGGGCGAGGAGATACGCAGTATTTT.